This TCR beta chain was retrieved from a study of T cell changes during pregnancy in multiple sclerosis. The CDR3 covers 13 residues. V lost 8 bases and J 1 base, leaving 11 bases between the germline ends. Germline-derived CDR1 and CDR2 are MRHNA and SNTAGT. Clones were read by immunoSEQ multiplex PCR, and TCRdb kept only the in-frame ones, dropping some. The table shows about 50,000 clones, with less than 95% occurring only once. The receptor comes from a female donor with multiple sclerosis, enrolled in a pregnancy study. This chain uses TRBV6-4 with TRBJ1-1, with D possibly being TRBD1 (5 bases). Sequenced material: CD4+ T cells from peripheral blood mononuclear cells, taken in the third trimester of pregnancy. The CDR3 reads CASAGLQNTEAFF. CDR3 nucleotide sequence: TGTGCCAGCGCGGGACTGCAGAACACTGAAGCTTTCTTT.